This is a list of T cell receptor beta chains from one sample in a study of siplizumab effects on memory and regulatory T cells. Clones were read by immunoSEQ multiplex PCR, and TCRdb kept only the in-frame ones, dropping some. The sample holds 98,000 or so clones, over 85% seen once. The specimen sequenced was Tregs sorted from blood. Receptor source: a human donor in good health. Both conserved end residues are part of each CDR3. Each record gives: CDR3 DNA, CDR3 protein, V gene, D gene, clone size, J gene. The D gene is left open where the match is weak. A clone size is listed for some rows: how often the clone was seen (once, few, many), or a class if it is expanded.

TGCAGCGCACTTGGTGCGGGAGCCTCCTACGAGCAGTACTTC,CSALGAGASYEQYF,TRBV29-1,TRBD2,-,TRBJ2-7
TGTGCCAGCACCGGTAGGCAGGGGGCAGGTTCACCCCTCCACTTT,CASTGRQGAGSPLHF,TRBV21-1,-,-,TRBJ1-6
TGTGCCTCTTCCCCATTATCTCGCACAGATACGCAGTATTTT,CASSPLSRTDTQYF,TRBV7-9,-,-,TRBJ2-3
TGTGCCAGCAGACTTCAGGGGTACGGGGAGCTGTTTTTT,CASRLQGYGELFF,TRBV6-5,-,-,TRBJ2-2
TGTGCCACAGGGGGCCCCGCCGGGGAGCTGTTTTTT,CATGGPAGELFF,TRBV10-3,TRBD1,-,TRBJ2-2
TGTGCCAGCAGCTTGCGGGGAACCTATGGCTACACCTTC,CASSLRGTYGYTF,TRBV11-3,-,once,TRBJ1-2
TGTGCCAGCAGTTATACGGGCAATCAGCCCCAGCATTTT,CASSYTGNQPQHF,TRBV6-5,-,-,TRBJ1-5
TGCGCCAGCAGCCAAGTTTCCGGGGAGCTGTTTTTT,CASSQVSGELFF,TRBV4-1,-,-,TRBJ2-2
TGTGCCAGCAGTGGCTCGGTAGCGGGGGGACAAGAGACCCAGTACTTC,CASSGSVAGGQETQYF,TRBV9,TRBD2,-,TRBJ2-5
TGTGCCAGCAGCCCTCCCCCCCGCAAGCCCTACGAGCAGTACTTC,CASSPPPRKPYEQYF,TRBV28,-,-,TRBJ2-7
TGTGCCAGCAGCTTAGGGTCTGGCTACACCTTC,CASSLGSGYTF,TRBV7-9,-,-,TRBJ1-2
TGTGCCAGCAGCTCCAATTTGGGGGACACTGAAGCTTTCTTT,CASSSNLGDTEAFF,TRBV6-6,-,-,TRBJ1-1
TGTGCCTTGGGGAGGGCCGGTGGCTACACCTTC,CALGRAGGYTF,TRBV30,-,-,TRBJ1-2
TGTGCCAGCAGCGTAGTAGCGGGATACACCGGGGAGCTGTTTTTT,CASSVVAGYTGELFF,TRBV9,TRBD2,-,TRBJ2-2
TGTGCCAGTAGTATCTATGGAATCGAGGGCTCCATTAATCAGCCCCAGCATTTT,CASSIYGIEGSINQPQHF,TRBV19,-,-,TRBJ1-5
TGTGCCAGCAGCTTGTCTAGCGGAGGAAGGGGAGATACGCAGTATTTT,CASSLSSGGRGDTQYF,TRBV5-4,TRBD2,-,TRBJ2-3
TGTGCCAGCAGTCCTCAACTGGCGGCCTACGAGCAGTACTTC,CASSPQLAAYEQYF,TRBV27,-,-,TRBJ2-7
TGTGCCAGCAGCCCTCGCGGACAGGTAGTCTCCTACGAGCAGTACTTC,CASSPRGQVVSYEQYF,TRBV11-3,TRBD1,-,TRBJ2-7
TGTGCCTGGAGCGCCCCCGGGACAGGGAACGGCCAGCCCCAGCATTTT,CAWSAPGTGNGQPQHF,TRBV30,TRBD1,few,TRBJ1-5
TGTGCCAGCAGCTTAATTGAAGGTTCCTGGCGGGGCCCCAAGGAGACCCAGTACTTC,CASSLIEGSWRGPKETQYF,TRBV7-8,-,-,TRBJ2-5
TGTGCCAGCAGCGTATGGGAGACAGCCACAGATACGCAGTATTTT,CASSVWETATDTQYF,TRBV9,-,once,TRBJ2-3
TGCGCCAGCAGGGGACAGGGTAGCTACGAGCAGTACTTC,CASRGQGSYEQYF,TRBV5-1,TRBD1,-,TRBJ2-7
TGTGCCAGCAGCACCGGGGGCGATGAGCAGTTCTTC,CASSTGGDEQFF,TRBV11-2,-,-,TRBJ2-1